The 10 T cell receptor beta chains below come from one sample, sequenced in a study of blood T cell repertoires in COVID-19. Clones were read by immunoSEQ multiplex PCR, and TCRdb kept only the in-frame ones, dropping some. The sample has more than 50,000 clones, under 85% seen once. Sequencing was performed on peripheral blood. These receptors were taken from an elderly woman with acute or convalescent COVID-19.

This clone was counted only a few times. V usage is TRBV7-8 and J usage is TRBJ2-2, with 10 bases lining up with TRBD2. The V segment lost 5 bases and the J segment 5 bases; nucleotides outside the gene matches: 11. The CDR3 sequence is 17 residues long. Germline V gene sequence: CDR1 SGHVS, CDR2 FQNEAQ. DNA of the CDR3: TGTGCCAGCAGCGCGCGACTAGCGGGCCTGCCTACCGGGGAGCTGTTTTTT. Protein product: CASSARLAGLPTGELFF.

The chain couples TRBV12-3 or TRBV12-4 to TRBJ1-3; no reliable D call. The V gene lost 6 bases and the J gene lost 2 bases, with 8 bases spanning the gap. CDR3 length: 13 amino acids. CDR3 protein: CASSLLAGNTIYF. The CDR3 nucleotides are TGTGCCAGCAGCCTGCTAGCTGGAAACACCATATATTTT.

In this sample, this clone turned up once. V is TRBV6-4 and J is TRBJ2-3; 8 nucleotides align to TRBD2. The germline V gene encodes CDR1 MRHNA and CDR2 SNTAGT. The V and J ends lost 6 bases and 4 bases, in that order; junction bases with no gene match: 6. This CDR3 has 14 amino acids. In DNA form, the CDR3 reads TGTGCCAGCAGGGAGGGGACTAGTGCAGATACGCAGTATTTT. Residues: CASREGTSADTQYF.

The CDR3 here is CASRKGPGGSYNEQFF. The CDR3 nucleotides are TGTGCCAGTAGAAAAGGTCCAGGGGGCTCCTACAATGAGCAGTTCTTC. The chain links TRBV19 to TRBJ2-1; 7 bases are a match to TRBD1. Germline assignment: CDR1 LNHDA and CDR2 SQIVND (reference sequence). The length of the CDR3 is 16 residues. With V trimmed by 6 bases and J by 0 bases, 8 bases remained unmatched.

This rearrangement joins TRBV29-1 to TRBJ2-7, with TRBD1 as a possible D gene (6 bases). V lost 1 base to trimming and J lost 2 bases, with 12 bases between them. The CDR3 spans 14 residues. CDR1 and CDR2 from the germline V gene are SQVTM and ANQGSEA. Here the CDR3 DNA reads TGCAGCGTTGAAGGGGGGCCTGATACCTACGAGCAGTACTTC. It encodes CSVEGGPDTYEQYF.

The chain uses TRBV10-3 and TRBJ1-5, with D possibly TRBD1 on 6 matching bases. This CDR3 is built from 14 residues. CDR1 and CDR2 from the germline V gene are ENHRY and SYGVKD. Trimming pared 4 bases from V and 5 bases from J, leaving 12 bases between. Written as DNA, the CDR3 is TGTGCCATCAGTGCACAGGGTATTGATCAGCCCCAGCATTTT. This encodes CAISAQGIDQPQHF.

This chain links TRBV19 with TRBJ1-5; D gene unclear. Trimming cost V 3 bases and J 7 bases, with 16 bases left between them. Germline V CDR1 and CDR2: LNHDA, SQIVND (reference sequence). The CDR3 has 15 residues. This CDR3 reads CASSITGRSYQPQHF. DNA of the CDR3: TGTGCCAGTAGTATTACGGGGAGATCGTACCAGCCCCAGCATTTT.

J is TRBJ2-5 and V is TRBV4-1; TRBD2 matches 8 bases. The CDR3 sequence is 16 residues long. The J segment lost 5 bases and the V segment lost 0 bases, leaving 8 bases of the junction unmatched. CDR1 MGHRA and CDR2 YSYEKL come from the germline V gene. The CDR3 DNA reads as TGCGCCAGCAGCCAAGACACGGGGGGGGTCTGGGAGACCCAGTACTTC. It is translated as CASSQDTGGVWETQYF.

The rearrangement joins TRBV7-8 to TRBJ2-1, with 15 bases aligning to TRBD2. The CDR3 consists of 18 residues. The junction had 4 bases not matched to a gene; V was cut back by 2 bases and J by 2 bases. Germline CDR1 and CDR2: SGHVS and FQNEAQ. The CDR3 loop is CASSLRGTSGRPYNEQFF. In DNA form, the CDR3 reads TGTGCCAGCAGCTTACGTGGGACTAGCGGGAGGCCCTACAATGAGCAGTTCTTC.

J is TRBJ2-7 and V is TRBV10-3; TRBD2 matches 13 bases. The germline V gene has CDR1 ENHRY and CDR2 SYGVKD. CDR3 length equals 16 residues. The trim removed 6 bases at V and 1 base at J, leaving 6 bases unmatched. The DNA of the CDR3 is TGTGCCATCAGCCGGACTAGCGGGAGTCTTTCCTACGAGCAGTACTTC. Translation: CAISRTSGSLSYEQYF.